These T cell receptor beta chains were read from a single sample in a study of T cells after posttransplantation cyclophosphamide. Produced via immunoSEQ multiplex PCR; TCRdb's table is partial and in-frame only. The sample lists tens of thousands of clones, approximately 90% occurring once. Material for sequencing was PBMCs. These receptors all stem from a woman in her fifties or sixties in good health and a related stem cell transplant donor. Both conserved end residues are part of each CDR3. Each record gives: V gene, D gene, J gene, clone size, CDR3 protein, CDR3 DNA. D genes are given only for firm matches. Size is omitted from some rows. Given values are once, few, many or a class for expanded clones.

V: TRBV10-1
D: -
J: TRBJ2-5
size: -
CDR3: CASSGTAQETQYF
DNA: TGCGCCAGCAGTGGAACAGCACAAGAGACCCAGTACTTC

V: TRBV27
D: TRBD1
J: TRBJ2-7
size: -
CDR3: CASSTRQGSIHEQYF
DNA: TGTGCCAGCAGTACCCGACAGGGGTCCATCCACGAGCAGTACTTC

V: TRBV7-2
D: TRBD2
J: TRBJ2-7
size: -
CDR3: CASSLGGGLYEQYF
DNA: TGTGCCAGCAGCTTAGGCGGGGGGTTATACGAGCAGTACTTC

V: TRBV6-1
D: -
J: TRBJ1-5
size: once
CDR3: CASITGRGGNQPQHF
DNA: TGTGCCAGCATCACGGGCCGGGGAGGCAATCAGCCCCAGCATTTT

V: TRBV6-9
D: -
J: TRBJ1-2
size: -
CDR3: CASSRQTLGYTF
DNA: TGTGCCAGCAGCCGACAGACCCTAGGCTACACCTTC

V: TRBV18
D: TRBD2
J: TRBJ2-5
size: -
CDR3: CASSPPASGSQETQYF
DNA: TGTGCCAGCTCACCACCGGCTAGCGGGTCCCAAGAGACCCAGTACTTC

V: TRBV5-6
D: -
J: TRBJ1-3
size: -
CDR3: CASSSPREASSGNTIYF
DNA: TGTGCCAGCAGCTCGCCCCGGGAGGCGAGCTCTGGAAACACCATATATTTT

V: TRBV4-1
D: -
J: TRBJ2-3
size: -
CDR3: CASSQVSPSTDTQYF
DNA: TGCGCCAGCAGCCAAGTCAGTCCTAGCACAGATACGCAGTATTTT

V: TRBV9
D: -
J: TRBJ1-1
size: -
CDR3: CASSATLNTEAFF
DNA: TGTGCCAGCAGCGCCACATTGAACACTGAAGCTTTCTTT

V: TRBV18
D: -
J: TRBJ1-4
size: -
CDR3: CASSEIGATNEKLFF
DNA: TGTGCCAGCTCCGAAATAGGAGCAACTAATGAAAAACTGTTTTTT